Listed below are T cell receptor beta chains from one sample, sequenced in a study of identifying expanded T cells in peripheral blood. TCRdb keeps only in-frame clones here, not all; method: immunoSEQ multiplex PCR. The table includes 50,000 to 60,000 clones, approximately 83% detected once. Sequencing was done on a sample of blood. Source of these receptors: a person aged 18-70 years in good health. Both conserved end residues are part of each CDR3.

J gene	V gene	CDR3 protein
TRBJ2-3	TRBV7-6	CASSPRTSGGAPDTQYF
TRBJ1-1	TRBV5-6	CASSLVAERNTEAFF
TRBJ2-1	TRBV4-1	CASSQVILDDYNEQFF
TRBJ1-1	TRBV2	CARTGGANTEAFF
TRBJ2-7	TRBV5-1	CASSAWTASYEQYF
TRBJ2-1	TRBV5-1	CASTEGGANEQFF
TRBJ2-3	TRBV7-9	CASTLITGQEMGNTDTQYF
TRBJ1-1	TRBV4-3	CASSQDSGIREAFF
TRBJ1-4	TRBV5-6	CASSFGQGGSEKLFF
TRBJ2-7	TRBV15	CATRKLGQGKYEQYF
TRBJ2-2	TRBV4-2	CASSQGLQNTGELFF
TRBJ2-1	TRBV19	CASSMGQRSENEQFF
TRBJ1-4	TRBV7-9	CASSLDGGGEKLFF
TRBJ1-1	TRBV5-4	CASSLDGTDNTEAFF